A selection of T cell receptor beta chains follows, all from one sample in a study of OX40 agonist ivuxolimab in advanced cancers. The assay was immunoSEQ multiplex PCR, and TCRdb's table has in-frame clones only and misses some. The table records tens of thousands of clones, more than 75% of them present only once. The sequenced sample was CD4+ or CD8+ T cells sorted from blood, obtained in a trial of the OX40 agonist ivuxolimab. The receptors were sampled from an adult with an advanced solid tumor such as melanoma, head and neck, liver or kidney cancer. The conserved cysteine and the conserved F or W are not part of the CDR3 here.

V gene: TRBV7-2
CDR3 protein: ASSLAGGLYEQY

V gene: TRBV7-9
CDR3 protein: AIHRQINDEQF

V gene: TRBV7-2
CDR3 protein: ASSLLGQGRTEAF

V gene: TRBV7-3
CDR3 protein: ASSFSGTSGSSYNEQF

V gene: TRBV27
CDR3 protein: ASSKAVGTGGIYEQY

V gene: TRBV7-2
CDR3 protein: ASSLGGRETQY

V gene: TRBV2
CDR3 protein: ASSGEGAETQY

V gene: TRBV27
CDR3 protein: ASSIRDYNSPLH

V gene: TRBV5-1
CDR3 protein: ASSTGGRTDTQY

V gene: TRBV6-1
CDR3 protein: ASSRDRNTGELF

V gene: TRBV7-8
CDR3 protein: ASSRDYTYEQY

V gene: TRBV5-1
CDR3 protein: ASSPLTDRGQQY

V gene: TRBV9
CDR3 protein: ASSRENSYEQY

V gene: TRBV11-2
CDR3 protein: ANSLLGFQRETQY

V gene: TRBV2
CDR3 protein: ASNRGGTTDTQY

V gene: TRBV5-1
CDR3 protein: ASSFPSGDSDEQF

V gene: TRBV29-1
CDR3 protein: SVQYQTQY

V gene: TRBV20-1
CDR3 protein: SAMGAREQF

V gene: TRBV5-5
CDR3 protein: ASSASNSATNEKLF

V gene: TRBV5-1
CDR3 protein: ASSLAGGPTSYEQY

V gene: TRBV19
CDR3 protein: ASSTAVNQPQH

V gene: TRBV27
CDR3 protein: ASSLTGGPSDTQY

V gene: TRBV18
CDR3 protein: ASSPLAGGSYEQY

V gene: TRBV18
CDR3 protein: ASSPESGDRGTDTQY